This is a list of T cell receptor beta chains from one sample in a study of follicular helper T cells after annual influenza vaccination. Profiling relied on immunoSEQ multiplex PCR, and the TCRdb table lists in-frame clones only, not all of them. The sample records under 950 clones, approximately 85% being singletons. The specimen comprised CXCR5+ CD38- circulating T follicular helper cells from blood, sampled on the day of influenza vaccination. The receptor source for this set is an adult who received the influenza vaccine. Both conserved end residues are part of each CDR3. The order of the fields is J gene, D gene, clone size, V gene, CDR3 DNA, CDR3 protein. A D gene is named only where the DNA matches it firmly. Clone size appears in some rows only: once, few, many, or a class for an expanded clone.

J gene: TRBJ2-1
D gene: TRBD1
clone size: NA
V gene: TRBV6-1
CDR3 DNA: TGTGCCAGCACGGAGACAGGGTCCAATCGTGGTGAGCAGTTCTTC
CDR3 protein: CASTETGSNRGEQFF

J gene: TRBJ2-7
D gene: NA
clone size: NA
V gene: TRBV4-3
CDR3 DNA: TGCGCCAGCAGCCAAGCACAGGGCGGGTACGAGCAGTACTTC
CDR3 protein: CASSQAQGGYEQYF

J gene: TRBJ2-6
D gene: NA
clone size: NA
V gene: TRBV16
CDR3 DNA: TGTGCCAGCAGCCTCCGAGGGGCAGGGGTCTCTGGGGCCAACGTCCTGACTTTC
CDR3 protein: CASSLRGAGVSGANVLTF

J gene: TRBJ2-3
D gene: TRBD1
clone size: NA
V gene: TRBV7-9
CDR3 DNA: TGTGCCAGCAGCCGGGACAGTAAGGCAGATACGCAGTATTTT
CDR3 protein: CASSRDSKADTQYF

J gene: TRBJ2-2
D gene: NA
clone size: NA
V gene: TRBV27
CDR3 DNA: TGTGCCAGCAGTTCCTTAGGGGGGCTAGTTTCGACCGGGGAGCTGTTTTTT
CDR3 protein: CASSSLGGLVSTGELFF

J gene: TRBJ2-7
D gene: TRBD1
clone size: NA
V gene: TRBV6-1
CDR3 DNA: TGTGCCAGCAGGTCGGGACAGGCCGCCTACGAGCAGTACTTC
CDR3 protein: CASRSGQAAYEQYF

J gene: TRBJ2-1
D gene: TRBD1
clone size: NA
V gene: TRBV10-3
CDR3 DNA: TGTGCCATCAGTGAACGGACAGGATACAATGAGCAGTTCTTC
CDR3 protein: CAISERTGYNEQFF

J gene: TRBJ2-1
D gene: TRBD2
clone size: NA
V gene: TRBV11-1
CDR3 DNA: TGTGCCAGCAGCCTTAAGCGGGGGCCCTACAATGAGCAGTTCTTC
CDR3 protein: CASSLKRGPYNEQFF

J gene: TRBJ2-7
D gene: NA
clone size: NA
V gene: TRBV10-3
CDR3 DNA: TGTGCCATCAGGGGGGGACAGACCTACGAGCAGTACTTC
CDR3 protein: CAIRGGQTYEQYF

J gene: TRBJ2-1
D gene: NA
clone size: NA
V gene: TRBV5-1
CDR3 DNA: TGCGCCAGCAGCTTGGCTAGCTCCTACAATGAGCAGTTCTTC
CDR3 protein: CASSLASSYNEQFF

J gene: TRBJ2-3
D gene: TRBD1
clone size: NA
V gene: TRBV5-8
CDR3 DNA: TGTGCCAGCAGCTACGGGACAGTAGGGACAGATACGCAGTATTTT
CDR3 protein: CASSYGTVGTDTQYF

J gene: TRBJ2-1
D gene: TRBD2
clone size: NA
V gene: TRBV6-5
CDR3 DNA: TGTGCCAGCAGGGCCGGGACTAGCGGTAACAATGAGCAGTTCTTC
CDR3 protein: CASRAGTSGNNEQFF

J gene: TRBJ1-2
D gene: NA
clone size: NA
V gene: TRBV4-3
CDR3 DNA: TGCGCCAGCAGCCAAGATGCAACGCGGACTTATGGCTACACCTTC
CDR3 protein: CASSQDATRTYGYTF

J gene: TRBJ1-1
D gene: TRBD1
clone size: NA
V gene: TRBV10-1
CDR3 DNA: TGCGCCAGCAGATCCGAACGAAATAGGCCGGACAGGATGGGAATCGGCACTGAAGCTTTCTTT
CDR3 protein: CASRSERNRPDRMGIGTEAFF

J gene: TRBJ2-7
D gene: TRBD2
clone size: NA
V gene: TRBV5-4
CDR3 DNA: TGTGCCAGCAGCTTGGCCGGGGGGACGGCCGAGCAGTACTTC
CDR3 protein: CASSLAGGTAEQYF

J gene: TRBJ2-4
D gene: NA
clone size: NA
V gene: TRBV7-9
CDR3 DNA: TGTGCCAGCAGCTCAAACGGACTGAAAAACATTCAGTACTTC
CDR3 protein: CASSSNGLKNIQYF

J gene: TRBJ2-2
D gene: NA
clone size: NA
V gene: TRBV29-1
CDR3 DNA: TGCAGCATCTACGTCCCGAACACCGGGGAGCTGTTTTTT
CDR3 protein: CSIYVPNTGELFF

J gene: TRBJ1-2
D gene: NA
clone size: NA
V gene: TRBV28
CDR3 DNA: TGTGCCAGCAGTTCATGGGACTATGGCTACACCTTC
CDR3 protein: CASSSWDYGYTF

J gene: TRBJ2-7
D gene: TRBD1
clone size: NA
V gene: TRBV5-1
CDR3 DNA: TGCGCCAGCTATAGAGGGACAGGGGGGTACGAGCAGTACTTC
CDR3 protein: CASYRGTGGYEQYF

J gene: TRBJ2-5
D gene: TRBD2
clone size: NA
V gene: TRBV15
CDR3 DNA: TGTGCCACCAGCAGAGATATGACTAGCGGGAGCAGGGGTAGAGAGACCCAGTACTTC
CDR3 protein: CATSRDMTSGSRGRETQYF

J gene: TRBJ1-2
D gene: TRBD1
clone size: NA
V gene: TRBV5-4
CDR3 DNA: TGTGCCAGCAGCCAAAAAAACCCGGGGCAGGGGGCTCATGTCTATGGCTACACCTTC
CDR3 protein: CASSQKNPGQGAHVYGYTF

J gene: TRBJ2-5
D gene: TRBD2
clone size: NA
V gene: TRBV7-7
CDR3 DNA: TGTGCTAGCAGCTTCGGGACTAGCGGGATCGAGACCCAGTACTTC
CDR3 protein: CASSFGTSGIETQYF

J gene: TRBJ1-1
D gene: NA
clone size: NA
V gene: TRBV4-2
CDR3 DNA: TGTGCCAGCAGCCAGGACAGCAGGGTAGGGTCTGAAGCTTTCTTT
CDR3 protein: CASSQDSRVGSEAFF

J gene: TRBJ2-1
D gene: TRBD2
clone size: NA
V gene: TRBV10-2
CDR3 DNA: TGCGCCAGCAGATCTAGCGGGAGGGCCCACGACCCGTTCTTC
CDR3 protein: CASRSSGRAHDPFF

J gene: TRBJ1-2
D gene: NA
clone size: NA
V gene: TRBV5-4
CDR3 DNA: TGTGCCAGCCAAGAGGGGGTATGGGGAGGCTACACCTTC
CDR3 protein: CASQEGVWGGYTF

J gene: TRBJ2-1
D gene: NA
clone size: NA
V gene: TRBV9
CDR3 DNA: TGTGCCAGCAGCGAGGATGCGGTGGAGCAGTTCTTC
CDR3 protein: CASSEDAVEQFF

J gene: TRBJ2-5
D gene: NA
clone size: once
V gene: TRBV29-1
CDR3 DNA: TGCAGCACTCGCAGCGGGCTTGGGCAAGAGACCCAGTACTTC
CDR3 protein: CSTRSGLGQETQYF

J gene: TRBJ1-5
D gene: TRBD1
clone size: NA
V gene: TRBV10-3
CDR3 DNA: TGTGCCATCAGTGAGACCTCAGGGGGTAGCAATCAGCCCCAGCATTTT
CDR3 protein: CAISETSGGSNQPQHF

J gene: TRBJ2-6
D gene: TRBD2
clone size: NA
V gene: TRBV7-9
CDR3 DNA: TGTGCCAGCAGCTTACGCGGGAGGGTCTCTGGGGCCAACGTCCTGACTTTC
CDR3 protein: CASSLRGRVSGANVLTF

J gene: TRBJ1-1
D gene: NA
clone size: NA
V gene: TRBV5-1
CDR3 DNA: TGCGCCAGCAGCTTGGATGCGGGCAGCACTGAAGCTTTCTTT
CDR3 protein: CASSLDAGSTEAFF

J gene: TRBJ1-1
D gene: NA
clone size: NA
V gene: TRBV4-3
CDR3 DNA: TGCGCCAGCAGCCAGGGAGAGAACACTGAAGCTTTCTTT
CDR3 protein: CASSQGENTEAFF

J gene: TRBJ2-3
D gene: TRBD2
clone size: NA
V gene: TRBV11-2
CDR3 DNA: TGTGCCAGCAGCTTAGCCAGGGCGGGGGGGCGTGAAGATACGCAGTATTTT
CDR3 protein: CASSLARAGGREDTQYF

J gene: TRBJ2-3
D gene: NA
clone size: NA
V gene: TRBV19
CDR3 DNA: TGTGCCACTAGGATGGTAGCGGCAGATACGCAGTATTTT
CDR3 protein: CATRMVAADTQYF

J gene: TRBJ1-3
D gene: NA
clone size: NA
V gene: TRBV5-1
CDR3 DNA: TGCGCCAGCAGCTTGGATGCAGGGTCGAGTGGAAACACCATATATTTT
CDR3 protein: CASSLDAGSSGNTIYF

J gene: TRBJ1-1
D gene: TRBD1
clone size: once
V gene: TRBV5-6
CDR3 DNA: TGTGCCAGCAGCAAAAACAGGGGGCTATGGACTGAAGCTTTCTTT
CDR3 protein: CASSKNRGLWTEAFF

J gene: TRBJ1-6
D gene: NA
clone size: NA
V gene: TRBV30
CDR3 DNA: TGTGCCTGTACCCCAGGATCGCAAGATAATTCACCCCTCCACTTT
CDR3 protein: CACTPGSQDNSPLHF

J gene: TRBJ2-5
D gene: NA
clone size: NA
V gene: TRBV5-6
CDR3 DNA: TGTGCCAGCAGCTTGTGGGCAGGGACTGGGGAGACCCAGTACTTC
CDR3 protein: CASSLWAGTGETQYF

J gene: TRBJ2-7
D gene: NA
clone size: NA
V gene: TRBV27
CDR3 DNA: TGTGCCAGCAGTACGGAGAGGGGCTACGAGCAGTACTTC
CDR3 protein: CASSTERGYEQYF

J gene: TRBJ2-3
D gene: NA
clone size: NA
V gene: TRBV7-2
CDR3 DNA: TGTGCCAGCAGCTTAGATGGGACTGGTGCAGATACGCAGTATTTT
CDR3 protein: CASSLDGTGADTQYF

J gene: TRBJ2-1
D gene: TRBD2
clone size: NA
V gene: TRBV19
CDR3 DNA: TGTGCCAGTAGTAGAGTAGCGGGAGGGCCTCGCGATGAGCAGTTCTTC
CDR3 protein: CASSRVAGGPRDEQFF

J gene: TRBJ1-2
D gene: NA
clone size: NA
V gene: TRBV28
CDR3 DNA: TGTGCCAGCAGAGAGGCGTTGGATGGCTACACCTTC
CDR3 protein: CASREALDGYTF

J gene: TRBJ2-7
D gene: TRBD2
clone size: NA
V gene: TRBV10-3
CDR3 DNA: TGTGCCATCAGTGAACACGGACTAGCGGAGGGCTACGAGCAGTACTTC
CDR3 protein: CAISEHGLAEGYEQYF

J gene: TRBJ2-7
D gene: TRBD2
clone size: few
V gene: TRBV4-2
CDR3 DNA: TGTGCCAGCAGCCTCGGGACTAGCGCCACCGCCTACGAGCAGTACTTC
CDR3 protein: CASSLGTSATAYEQYF

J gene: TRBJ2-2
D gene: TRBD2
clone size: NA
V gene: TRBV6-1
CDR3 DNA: TGTGCCAGCAGTGAATTTGCGGGAGGGTACACCGGGGAGCTGTTTTTT
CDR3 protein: CASSEFAGGYTGELFF

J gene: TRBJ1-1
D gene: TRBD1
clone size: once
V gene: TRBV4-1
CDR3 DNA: TGCGCCAGCAGCCAAGAGGGGACAGGCCGGACTGAAGCTTTCTTT
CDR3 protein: CASSQEGTGRTEAFF

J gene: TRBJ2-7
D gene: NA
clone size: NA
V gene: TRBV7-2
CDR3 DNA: TGTGCCAGCAGCTTTGGGTTTGGCTACGAGCAGTACTTC
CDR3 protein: CASSFGFGYEQYF

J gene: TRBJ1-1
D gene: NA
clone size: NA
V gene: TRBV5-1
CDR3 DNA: TGCGCCAGCAGCCAAGACCCCCGGGGTAACACTGAAGCTTTCTTT
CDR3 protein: CASSQDPRGNTEAFF

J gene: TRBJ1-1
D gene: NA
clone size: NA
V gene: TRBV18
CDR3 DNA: TGTGCCAGCTCACCAGTGAACAGGGTCTCTGAAGCTTTCTTT
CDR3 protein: CASSPVNRVSEAFF

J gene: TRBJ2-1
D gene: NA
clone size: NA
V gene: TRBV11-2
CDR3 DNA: TGTGCCAGCGGGCGTGGCAATGAGCAGTTCTTC
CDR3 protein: CASGRGNEQFF

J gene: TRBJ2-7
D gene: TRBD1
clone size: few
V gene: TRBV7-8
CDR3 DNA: TGTGCCAGCAGACCGTCTGGGGGACAGGGCTCCTACGAGCAGTACTTC
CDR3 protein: CASRPSGGQGSYEQYF

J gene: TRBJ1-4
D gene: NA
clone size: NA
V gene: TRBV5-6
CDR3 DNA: TGTGCCAGCAGCTTAGCGTTGGGTAATGAAAAACTGTTTTTT
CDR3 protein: CASSLALGNEKLFF

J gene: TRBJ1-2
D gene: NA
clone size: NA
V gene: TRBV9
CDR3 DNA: TGTGCCAGCAGCGTGGATATCCAGGGGAGCTACACCTTC
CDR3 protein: CASSVDIQGSYTF

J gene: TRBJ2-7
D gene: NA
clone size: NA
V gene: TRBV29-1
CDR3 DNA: TGCAGCGTTTATCAGGGGACGGGCGAGCAGTACTTC
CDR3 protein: CSVYQGTGEQYF

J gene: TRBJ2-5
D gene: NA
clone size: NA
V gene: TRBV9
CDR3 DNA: TGTGCCAGCAGCGTAGCCCCGGGTAACCAAGAGACCCAGTACTTC
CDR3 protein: CASSVAPGNQETQYF